The TCR beta chain described here comes from a study of blood T cell repertoires in COVID-19. Whole-study context: The samples span acute and convalescent COVID-19 from the United States, Italy and Spain. The analysed material was cDNA or gDNA that came from T cells, B-cell-depleted T cells, or PBMCs.

Residents of approximately 25 US areas, aged about 18 to 89 years, made up the participants. Participants had their cohort set by participant-reported clinical history. The table came from immunoSEQ multiplex PCR; TCRdb's copy has only in-frame clones and leaves some out. The sample holds under 300,000 clones, approximately 85% seen once. CDR1 SEHNR and CDR2 FQNEAQ come from the germline V gene (reference sequence). The CDR3 consists of 15 residues. V lost 1 base, J lost 1 base, and 9 bases lay in between. This TCR derives from a woman aged 25 to 45 who had recovered from COVID-19. The sequenced material came from PBMCs or T cells enriched from blood (not recorded which). The rearrangement uses TRBV7-9 and TRBJ2-3, with D possibly TRBD2 on 6 matching bases. The CDR3 here is CASSLVGRGTDTQYF. CDR3 coding DNA: TGTGCCAGCAGCTTAGTCGGGAGAGGCACAGATACGCAGTATTTT.